This is a list of T cell receptor beta chains from one sample in a study of T cell responses to AZD1222 COVID-19 vaccine. Profiling relied on immunoSEQ multiplex PCR, and the TCRdb table lists in-frame clones only, not all of them. The sample records 150,000 to 200,000 clones, approximately 90% being singletons. The sample here was peripheral blood, taken 28 days after the second AZD1222 dose. Source of these receptors: an adult who received the AZD1222 COVID-19 vaccine. The CDR3 runs from the conserved cysteine through the conserved F or W. D genes are given only for firm matches. Clone size, where shown, is once, few, many, or a class for clones that have expanded.

d_call j_call clone_size v_call cdr3_nt cdr3_aa
. TRBJ2-1 . TRBV7-9 TGTGCCAGCAGCCCCCACCTGTCGGGGGGCGATGAGCAGTTCTTC CASSPHLSGGDEQFF
. TRBJ1-6 . TRBV3-1/TRBV3-2 TGTGCCAGCAGCCAATCGGCTGGTGATTCACCCCTCCACTTT CASSQSAGDSPLHF
. TRBJ2-1 . TRBV6-2/TRBV6-3 TGTGCCAGCAGTTACTCAGGCTCCTACAATGAGCAGTTCTTC CASSYSGSYNEQFF
TRBD1 TRBJ1-2 . TRBV28 TGTGCCAGCAGTTTAAACGGGGCGACAGGGGCCAACTATGGCTACACCTTC CASSLNGATGANYGYTF
. TRBJ2-7 . TRBV2 TGTGCCAGCAGTGAAATCCAGAGCAGAGCCGAGCAGTACTTC CASSEIQSRAEQYF
TRBD1 TRBJ1-2 . TRBV27 TGTGCCAGCAGCCGGACAGGGGAGATTAGCTATGGCTACACCTTC CASSRTGEISYGYTF
TRBD1 TRBJ1-1 . TRBV19 TGTGCCAGTAGTATAACCAGACAGGGTAGAGAAGCTTTCTTT CASSITRQGREAFF
TRBD1 TRBJ2-3 . TRBV18 TGTGCCAGCTCACCAGGGACAGCTAGCACAGATACGCAGTATTTT CASSPGTASTDTQYF
. TRBJ2-3 . TRBV7-3 TGTGCCAGCAGCCTGGGGACGGGACTCCTCACAGATACGCAGTATTTT CASSLGTGLLTDTQYF
TRBD1 TRBJ1-1 . TRBV9 TGTGCCAGCAGCGGGACCGGGACAGGGAACACTGAAGCTTTCTTT CASSGTGTGNTEAFF
. TRBJ1-2 . TRBV3-1/TRBV3-2 TGTGCCAGCAGCCAAGGGTGGCAGGAGGATGGCTACACCTTC CASSQGWQEDGYTF
. TRBJ2-7 . TRBV11-1 TGTGCCAGCAGCTTAGCGGGAACCAGTCGTGGCTACGAGCAGTACTTC CASSLAGTSRGYEQYF
TRBD2 TRBJ2-7 . TRBV9 TGTGCCAGCAGCGCAGGGCTAGCGGGAGGAAATTTTTACGAGCAGTACTTC CASSAGLAGGNFYEQYF
TRBD1 TRBJ1-1 . TRBV19 TGTGCCAGTACTAGGACAGGGGTAACTGAAGCTTTCTTT CASTRTGVTEAFF
. TRBJ1-1 . TRBV6-5 TGTGCCAGCAGTTACGGTACAGGGTGGGGAGCTTTCTTT CASSYGTGWGAFF
. TRBJ2-2 . TRBV19 TGTGCCAGTAAACAGGGATGGACCGGGGAGCTGTTTTTT CASKQGWTGELFF
. TRBJ2-3 . TRBV11-3 TGTGCCAGCAGCTTTGCGATCACAGATACGCAGTATTTT CASSFAITDTQYF
. TRBJ2-7 . TRBV19 TGTGCCAGTAGTATTAGGTCAGGCTCCTACGAGCAGTACTTC CASSIRSGSYEQYF
. TRBJ2-5 . TRBV11-2 TGTGCCAGCAGCTCGTGGACAATCCAAGAGACCCAGTACTTC CASSSWTIQETQYF
. TRBJ1-3 . TRBV18 TGTGCCAGCTCACCCCGGGTTGCAGGGCCCGGAAACACCATATATTTT CASSPRVAGPGNTIYF
. TRBJ2-7 . TRBV12-3/TRBV12-4 TGTGCCAGCAGCCAGCTTAAGACCTACGAGCAGTACTTC CASSQLKTYEQYF
TRBD1 TRBJ1-1 . TRBV3-1/TRBV3-2 TGTGCCAGCAGCCAACGACAGGGTGGTACTGAAGCTTTCTTT CASSQRQGGTEAFF
. TRBJ1-1 . TRBV11-2 TGTGCCAGCAGCTTAGGGGGGGGCGGCACTGAAGCTTTCTTT CASSLGGGGTEAFF
. TRBJ2-3 . TRBV27 TGTGCCAGCAGTCGACCGGGACTTACCACAGATACGCAGTATTTT CASSRPGLTTDTQYF
. TRBJ1-1 . TRBV7-8 TGTGCCAGCAGCCATATCCTGACGGTGAACACTGAAGCTTTCTTT CASSHILTVNTEAFF
. TRBJ1-5 . TRBV7-2 TGTGCCAGCAGCTTAGGTGTTTTGAAGCCCCAGCATTTT CASSLGVLKPQHF
TRBD2 TRBJ2-1 . TRBV18 TGTGCCAGCTCACAACTAGCGGGAGGGGACAATGAGCAGTTCTTC CASSQLAGGDNEQFF
TRBD1 TRBJ1-1 few TRBV29-1 TGCAGCGTTGAAGGATCCGGGACAGTTTTTTTCTTT CSVEGSGTVFFF
. TRBJ1-6 . TRBV27 TGTGCCAGCAGTTTATCATCGGGGCGGGATTCACCCCTCCACTTT CASSLSSGRDSPLHF
. TRBJ2-2 . TRBV5-5 TGTGCCAGCAGCTCTAGTTGGCTGACGGGGACCGGGGAGCTGTTTTTT CASSSSWLTGTGELFF
TRBD1 TRBJ1-2 . TRBV7-2 TGTGCCAGCAGCTTAGGAACAGGGGTTGTAGGCTACACCTTC CASSLGTGVVGYTF
TRBD1 TRBJ1-6 few TRBV7-9 TGTGCCAGCAGCTTAAGGGACAGGGGGAATTCACCCCTCCACTTT CASSLRDRGNSPLHF
TRBD1 TRBJ1-3 . TRBV9 TGTGCCAGCAGCGTAGGGGTAGCAGGACAGGCCGATTTT CASSVGVAGQADF
. TRBJ1-4 . TRBV18 TGTGCCAGCTCACGGGGTTCGGGCGAAAAACTGTTTTTT CASSRGSGEKLFF
TRBD2 TRBJ2-7 . TRBV28 TGTGCCAGCAGTCGGACTAGCGGGAGGGCCCACGAGCAGTACTTC CASSRTSGRAHEQYF
TRBD2 TRBJ2-2 once TRBV24-1 TGTGCCACCTACCGACTAGCGGGGGGACCAAACCTCGTGGTCGGCACCGGGGAGCTGTTTTTT CATYRLAGGPNLVVGTGELFF
TRBD2 TRBJ2-7 once TRBV7-9 TGTGCCAGCAGCTTTCCTAGCGGGAGCTCCTACGAGCAGTACTTC CASSFPSGSSYEQYF
. TRBJ2-5 . TRBV11-2 TGTGCCAGCAGCTGGAGCAGGGAGACCCAGTACTTC CASSWSRETQYF
. TRBJ1-6 many TRBV6-5 TGTGCCAGCAGTTACGGGGGAGACTATAATTCACCCCTCCACTTT CASSYGGDYNSPLHF
TRBD1 TRBJ1-5 . TRBV2 TGTGCCAGCAGACAGGGGGCTAGTGGCAATCAGCCCCAGCATTTT CASRQGASGNQPQHF